These 10 T cell receptor beta chains were all obtained from the same sample, sequenced in a study of beta chain features in type 1 diabetes. The authors reverse transcribed all of the isolated RNA, so sequencing captured expressed TCRB transcripts. The protocol was immunoSEQ multiplex PCR, while the TCRdb copy is restricted to in-frame clones and leaves out a portion. The top ten clones hold more than 0.015% of a sample with over 200,000 clones, about 11% of them seen once. No antigen has been identified for these receptors. Study outcomes and limitations: There was a moderate but significant shortening of TCRB CDR3s in all four CD4+ subsets of Type 1 diabetes patients.

The sequenced sample was naive CD4+ T cells from blood. The source is a man between 25 and 39 years old with type 1 diabetes.

This clone was seen a few times. The rearrangement links TRBV11-2 to TRBJ2-7; the D gene is possibly TRBD2 (5 bases). This CDR3 comprises 14 residues. Germline V gene sequence: CDR1 SGHAT, CDR2 FQNNGV. Deletions cut 5 bases from V and 3 bases from J, with 14 bases between. The CDR3 DNA is TGTGCCAGCAGCAATGCCTTTAGCGACTACGAGCAGTACTTC. Protein: CASSNAFSDYEQYF.

The chain recombines TRBV4-3 with TRBJ2-2; a weak D match, TRBD2 (7 bases). The germline V and J ends were trimmed by 3 bases and 5 bases, with 16 bases remaining between them. The CDR3 has 16 residues. Germline V gene data show CDR1 as LGHNA and CDR2 as YSLEER. CDR3 sequence: CASSHFRGGLTGELFF. Here the CDR3 DNA reads TGCGCCAGCAGCCACTTTAGGGGGGGATTGACCGGGGAGCTGTTTTTT.

The chain recombines TRBV5-4 with TRBJ1-1; D uncertain. Germline CDR1 SGHNT, CDR2 YYREEE (reference sequence). This CDR3 is built from 15 residues. V gave up 5 bases and J gave up 3 bases, with 17 bases separating them. This CDR3 is CASRVGGTDYTEAFF. The CDR3 DNA is TGTGCCAGCAGGGTAGGCGGAACCGATTACACTGAAGCTTTCTTT.

The chain couples TRBV4-2 to TRBJ2-4; TRBD2 matches at 7 bases. Per germline, CDR1 LGHNA and CDR2 YNFKEQ. The trim removed 4 bases at V and 4 bases at J, leaving 7 bases unmatched. The CDR3 extends over 15 amino acids. The CDR3: CASSREGQGKNIQYF. The CDR3 coding sequence is TGTGCCAGCAGCCGGGAGGGGCAGGGTAAAAACATTCAGTACTTC.

The table lists this clone with a few counts. The V and J genes are TRBV5-4 and TRBJ1-2, with D perhaps matching TRBD1 (5 bases). The CDR3 spans 14 residues. Germline assignment: CDR1 SGHNT and CDR2 YYREEE (reference sequence). The ends were cut back, 0 bases at V and 4 bases at J, with 10 bases in the middle. The CDR3 protein is CASSLDLRAYGYTF. The CDR3 region has the DNA TGTGCCAGCAGCTTGGACCTCAGGGCCTATGGCTACACCTTC. Complete variable domain (other parts from reference TRBV5-4 and TRBJ1-2): ETGVTQSPTHLIKTRGQQVTLRCSSQSGHNTVSWYQQALGQGPQFIFQYYREEENGRGNFPPRFSGLQFPNYSSELNVNALELDDSALYLCASSLDLRAYGYTFGSGTRLTVV.

This clone was counted once. The chain combines TRBV2 with TRBJ1-5; 7 nucleotides match TRBD1. The CDR3 extends over 14 amino acids. Unmatched junction bases numbered 5, after V lost 4 bases and J lost 5 bases. Germline V gene sequence: CDR1 SNHLY, CDR2 FYNNEI. The CDR3 loop reads CASSGGTVYQPQHF. DNA of the CDR3: TGTGCCAGCAGTGGGGGGACAGTATATCAGCCCCAGCATTTT.

V is TRBV4-3 and J is TRBJ1-3; D gene uncertain. This CDR3 is built from 16 residues. V gave up 4 bases and J gave up 0 bases, with 13 bases separating them. CDR1 is LGHNA and CDR2 is YSLEER in the germline V gene. CDR3 coding DNA: TGCGCCAGCAGCCCGGCGGGATTTGACTCTGGAAACACCATATATTTT. This translates into CASSPAGFDSGNTIYF.

CDR3 sequence reads: CAWSPRPDSSYNSPLHF. Here the CDR3 DNA reads TGTGCCTGGAGTCCCAGGCCCGACAGCTCCTATAATTCACCCCTCCACTTT. The chain couples TRBV30 to TRBJ1-6, with D possibly being TRBD1 (5 bases). Per germline, CDR1 GTSNPN and CDR2 SVGIG (reference sequence). The CDR3 runs to 17 residues. Trimming removed 2 bases from V and 0 bases from J, with 14 bases in between.

The chain is built from TRBV18 and TRBJ2-7; 7 positions agree with TRBD1. This CDR3 comprises 14 residues. CDR1 is KGHSH and CDR2 is LQKENI in the germline V gene. Trimming removed 3 bases from V and 2 bases from J; junction bases left unmatched: 4. The CDR3 region has the DNA TGTGCCAGCTCACCGGGGACAGCCCCCTACGAGCAGTACTTC. It specifies CASSPGTAPYEQYF.

The chain recombines TRBV4-2 with TRBJ1-2, with D possibly matching TRBD1 (6 bases). V was clipped by 6 bases and J by 0 bases, with 20 bases between them. This CDR3 has 17 amino acids. Germline V gene lookup returns CDR1 LGHNA and CDR2 YNFKEQ. Here the CDR3 DNA reads TGTGCCAGCAGGGACGGCGCAGGGGTCCTCACTAACTATGGCTACACCTTC. Protein product: CASRDGAGVLTNYGYTF.